This TCR beta chain was found in a study of CD4 T cells in lung cancer (dated by TCRdb to about 2019). In the study overall: The study screened blood T cells of NSCLC patients for responses to candidate mutation-encoded neoepitopes and isolated neoantigen-specific CD4+ T-cell clones and TCRs. The frequency of neoantigen-specific clonotypes in tumor resections, non-adjacent lung and cultured T-cell products was tracked by TCRB deep sequencing. Before blood donation, treatments including platinum chemotherapy had been received by the patients, and nivolumab or pembrolizumab had been received by some of the patients. A few patients undergoing curative-intent resections for stage I-III non-small cell lung cancer provided the tumor and non-adjacent lung tissue. The resected patients had lung adenocarcinoma or squamous cell carcinoma, were aged 60 to 69 at blood donation, and mostly were former smokers.

Library generation was performed with the immunoSEQ multiplex PCR assay. DNA was isolated with Qiagen DNeasy or QIAamp micro DNA kits and TCRB sequenced with the Adaptive Biotechnology human TCRB sequencing kit. TCRB libraries were sequenced on an Illumina MiSeq. As for how the authors treated the data: The kit provider's software was used to analyze TCRB sequence data, and Fisher's exact test was used to test clonotype templates for tumor enrichment. TCRdb's version of the immuneACCESS table is confined to in-frame rearrangements and falls short of the full clone set. An unresolved V gene accounts for under half of the shortfall where checked; the remainder is of unknown origin. V and J calls and clone size are copied from that table; D and trimming were computed from the DNA. In this sample the table shows 10,000 to 11,000 clones, over 60% of which occur a single time. Of the sample, 15% to 19% falls within the top ten clones.

This clone was seen only a few times. Its antigen is still unknown. No qualities accompany the bases; no much larger clone lies one base away. On the study overall, not on this receptor specifically: Some responses derived from blood might reflect in vitro priming of naive T cells or cross-reactivity instead of memory responses to the cancer.

Relative to germline, V is 3 bases shorter and J is 1 base shorter, with 9 bases between their ends. The CDR3 runs 14 residues from the cysteine to the phenylalanine. Only CDR3 DNA is held: 42 bases, read in frame from base 1. Taken from the germline V gene, the CDR1 and CDR2 loops are MNHNS and SASEGT. Non-adjacent lung tissue was taken as far as possible from the malignant lesion, at least 3 cm away, from the same resection. In this chain, TRBV6-1 is recombined with TRBJ1-1, with the identity of the D gene unclear. The origin of this receptor is a man aged 55 to 70 with non-small cell lung cancer. The source material was normal lung tissue taken away from the tumor. For the CDR3, the sequence is CASSDLRGNTEAFF. The DNA reads TGTGCCAGCAGTGACCTTCGGGGGAACACTGAAGCTTTCTTT.